Listed here are 30 T cell receptor beta chains from one sample, sequenced in a study of blood T cell repertoires in COVID-19. TCRdb's copy holds only in-frame clones and misses some; the assay was immunoSEQ multiplex PCR. The sample shows some 190,000 clones, approximately 80% of them seen only once. The sequencing sample was made of PBMCs or T cells enriched from blood (not recorded which). The receptors here all came from a man aged 30 to 45 with acute COVID-19.

V usage is TRBV29-1 and J usage is TRBJ2-5; the D gene is possibly TRBD2 (5 bases). In germline, CDR1 is SQVTM, CDR2 ANQGSEA. Trimming left V 6 bases short and J 5 bases short, with 19 bases between. The CDR3 loop spans 14 amino acids. As DNA, the CDR3 is TGCAGCGTATATTTCTCGGACCGAGGGGAGACCCAGTACTTC. Protein: CSVYFSDRGETQYF.

V gene TRBV6-5 combines with J gene TRBJ1-5; the match to TRBD1 covers 8 bases. Germline V gives CDR1 MNHEY, CDR2 SVGAGI. The V and J ends lost 6 bases and 7 bases, in that order; junction bases with no gene match: 11. This CDR3 has 15 residues. The CDR3 protein is CASSPGQGSRQPQHF. Here the CDR3 DNA reads TGTGCCAGCAGCCCCGGACAGGGCAGCAGACAGCCCCAGCATTTT.

The CDR3 DNA sequence: TGCAGCGTTGAAACAGGGGGCGCATCAGATACGCAGTATTTT. It yields the protein CSVETGGASDTQYF. The chain links TRBV29-1 to TRBJ2-3; 9 positions agree with TRBD1. The germline V gene encodes CDR1 SQVTM and CDR2 ANQGSEA. There are 14 residues in the CDR3. V trimming: 2 bases; J trimming: 4 bases; junction bases outside the gene matches: 4.

This chain uses TRBV2 with TRBJ1-5; a weak D match, TRBD1 (5 bases). Germline CDR1 is SNHLY and CDR2 is FYNNEI. Trimming pared 2 bases from V and 5 bases from J, leaving 16 bases between. This CDR3 has 16 residues. CDR3 in DNA: TGTGCCAGCAGTGAACGGGGGGATAGGTGGCATCAGCCCCAGCATTTT. It yields the protein CASSERGDRWHQPQHF.

This clone was observed a few times. V and J are TRBV7-3 and TRBJ2-3; tentative D call: TRBD1 (5 bases). CDR3 length equals 14 residues. Germline V gene data show CDR1 as SGHTA and CDR2 as FQGTGA. Trimming left V 2 bases short and J 1 base short, with 7 bases between. CDR3 coding DNA: TGTGCCAGCAGCTTACTCAGGGGCACAGATACGCAGTATTTT. Its protein product is CASSLLRGTDTQYF. The full variable domain, in which reference TRBV7-3 and TRBJ2-3 provide the parts outside the CDR3, is GAGVSQTPSNKVTEKGKYVELRCDPISGHTALYWYRQSLGQGPEFLIYFQGTGAADDSGLPNDRFFAVRPEGSVSTLKIQRTERGDSAVYLCASSLLRGTDTQYFGPGTRLTVL.

This clone came up a few times. The chain recombines TRBV3-1 (or the pseudogene TRBV3-2) with TRBJ1-3; D gene ambiguous. Germline V gives CDR1 LGHDT, CDR2 YNNKEL (reference sequence). The CDR3 is 14 residues long. V was shortened by 5 bases and J by 6 bases, with 14 bases between the two germline ends. CDR3 amino acids: CASSGSERLNTIYF. The CDR3 DNA is TGTGCCAGCAGCGGGAGTGAGCGGCTAAACACCATATATTTT.

This CDR3 is CAWSVDAGSTDTQYF. DNA for the CDR3: TGTGCCTGGAGTGTGGACGCGGGCAGCACAGATACGCAGTATTTT. This rearrangement joins TRBV30 to TRBJ2-3, with a weak D call TRBD2 (5 bases). The CDR3 contains 15 residues. V lost 0 bases, J lost 0 bases, and 10 bases lay in between. Looked up from germline, CDR1 is GTSNPN and CDR2 is SVGIG (reference sequence).

This chain links TRBV3-1 (or the pseudogene TRBV3-2) with TRBJ2-1, with D perhaps matching TRBD2 (6 bases). The CDR3 extends over 14 amino acids. V shed 4 bases and J shed 7 bases, with 14 bases lying between them. Germline CDR1 LGHDT, CDR2 YNNKEL (reference sequence). CDR3 in DNA: TGTGCCAGCAGCCTCCTGGGACTCGGGAATGAGCAGTTCTTC. This translates into CASSLLGLGNEQFF.

The chain combines TRBV12-5 with TRBJ2-1; possible D gene TRBD1, 6 bases. V was cut by 2 bases and J by 2 bases, with 13 bases left in between. The CDR3 runs to 16 residues. Germline V CDR1 and CDR2: LGHNT, FRNRAP. CDR3 sequence (DNA): TGTGCTAGTGGTTTGCCGAAAGAGGGGGCCTACAATGAGCAGTTCTTC. Amino acids: CASGLPKEGAYNEQFF.

The chain couples TRBV6-5 to TRBJ2-2; possible D gene TRBD1, 6 bases. The CDR3 length is 13 residues. Between the trimmed V and J ends, which lost 4 bases and 5 bases, there was a span of 8 bases. Germline CDR1 MNHEY, CDR2 SVGAGI. The CDR3 region is CASSFQGTGELFF. CDR3 DNA: TGTGCCAGCAGTTTCCAGGGGACCGGGGAGCTGTTTTTT.

The gene calls are TRBV18 and TRBJ1-3; the D is unclear. The V and J ends lost 4 bases and 1 base respectively, with 11 bases between them. The germline CDR1 and CDR2 sequences are KGHSH and LQKENI. The CDR3 loop spans 15 amino acids. CDR3: CASSRPSTSGNTIYF. Written as DNA, the CDR3 is TGTGCCAGCTCACGGCCTTCGACTTCTGGAAACACCATATATTTT.

This rearrangement joins TRBV7-9 to TRBJ1-1; D is unresolved. Between the trimmed V and J ends, which lost 2 bases and 3 bases, there was a span of 13 bases. Germline CDR1 SEHNR, CDR2 FQNEAQ (reference sequence). The CDR3 sequence is 15 residues long. The CDR3 DNA follows: TGTGCCAGCAGCTTACTCTCAACCGGGGACACTGAAGCTTTCTTT. This gives the protein CASSLLSTGDTEAFF.

The table lists this clone with a few counts. V usage is TRBV7-6 and J usage is TRBJ1-1; D remains unclear. The CDR3 consists of 13 residues. V lost 5 bases to trimming and J lost 0 bases, with 7 bases between them. Germline V gives CDR1 SGHVS, CDR2 FNYEAQ. CDR3 in amino acids: CASSPRLNTEAFF. The CDR3 DNA reads TGTGCCAGCAGCCCCCGGTTGAACACTGAAGCTTTCTTT.

The rearrangement joins TRBV5-1 to TRBJ2-5; perhaps TRBD2 as D (5 bases). Trimming shortened V by 1 base and J by 4 bases, and 14 bases separated the two germline ends. This CDR3 spans 15 amino acids. Germline CDR1 SGHRS, CDR2 YFSETQ. CDR3 in DNA: TGCGCCAGCAGCTTGAGGGCTAGCTTGGCAGAGACCCAGTACTTC. Protein sequence: CASSLRASLAETQYF.

This sequence joins TRBV30 and TRBJ2-7; D perhaps matches TRBD2 (6 bases). The length of the CDR3 is 12 residues. From germline, CDR1 is GTSNPN and CDR2 SVGIG (reference sequence). V lost 3 bases and J lost 4, with 10 bases in between. The CDR3 nucleotides read TGTGCCTGGAGCGGGGGAGAATACGAGCAGTACTTC. Translation: CAWSGGEYEQYF. Drawing the rest from reference TRBV30 and TRBJ2-7, the complete variable domain is SQTIHQWPATLVQPVGSPLSLECTVEGTSNPNLYWYRQAAGRGLQLLFYSVGIGQISSEVPQNLSASRPQDRQFILSSKKLLLSDSGFYLCAWSGGEYEQYFGPGTRLTVT.

The genes are TRBV6-5 and TRBJ2-5; maybe TRBD1 (6 bases). The CDR3 extends over 14 amino acids. Between the trimmed V and J ends, which lost 0 bases and 5 bases, there was a span of 10 bases. The germline V gene has CDR1 MNHEY and CDR2 SVGAGI. For the CDR3, the DNA is TGTGCCAGCAGTTACTCGGGACAAAGGGAGACCCAGTACTTC. Protein product: CASSYSGQRETQYF.

The chain carries TRBV10-2 and TRBJ1-5; 11 nucleotides match TRBD1. This CDR3 spans 13 amino acids. Germline CDR1 WSHSY, CDR2 SAAADI. V gave up 8 bases and J gave up 4 bases; unmatched junction bases: 1. The CDR3 sequence: CASGDRGNQPQHF. CDR3 nucleotide sequence: TGCGCCAGCGGGGACAGGGGGAATCAGCCCCAGCATTTT.

The V and J genes are TRBV6-5 and TRBJ1-6, with D possibly matching TRBD1 (5 bases). This CDR3 has 15 residues. The germline gives CDR1 MNHEY, CDR2 SVGAGI. V shed 7 bases and J shed 4 bases, with 14 bases lying between them. This chain's CDR3 is CASISQGPYNSPLHF. CDR3 bases: TGTGCCAGCATTAGCCAGGGTCCTTATAATTCACCCCTCCACTTT.

The rearrangement links TRBV4-1 to TRBJ1-1; no definite D call. The V end lost 2 bases, the J end lost 0 bases, and 7 bases lay between the germline ends. Germline V CDR1 and CDR2: MGHRA, YSYEKL. The CDR3 has 14 amino acids. The CDR3 DNA sequence: TGCGCCAGCAGCCAAAGCCTGCTGAACACTGAAGCTTTCTTT. This encodes CASSQSLLNTEAFF.

In this sample, this clone turned up many times. The chain carries TRBV30 and TRBJ2-2; D is ambiguous. Germline loops: CDR1 GTSNPN, CDR2 SVGIG (reference sequence). The CDR3 consists of 14 residues. The V end was cut by 7 bases, the J end by 5 bases, with 17 bases between. The CDR3 DNA reads as TGTGCCTCGACTGAGCGCGATGTTACCGGGGAGCTGTTTTTT. Amino acids: CASTERDVTGELFF. Full variable domain (missing parts from reference TRBV30 and TRBJ2-2): SQTIHQWPATLVQPVGSPLSLECTVEGTSNPNLYWYRQAAGRGLQLLFYSVGIGQISSEVPQNLSASRPQDRQFILSSKKLLLSDSGFYLCASTERDVTGELFFGEGSRLTVL.

V usage is TRBV13 and J usage is TRBJ1-4; 10 bases match TRBD1. Germline loops: CDR1 PRHDT, CDR2 FYEKMQ (reference sequence). CDR3 length: 16 residues. The V and J ends lost 2 bases and 5 bases, in that order; junction bases with no gene match: 5. The CDR3 protein is CASSLKTGGLNEKLFF. CDR3 DNA: TGTGCCAGCAGCTTAAAGACAGGGGGCCTCAATGAAAAACTGTTTTTT.

The chain combines TRBV29-1 with TRBJ2-1; 11 bases are a match to TRBD2. CDR3 length equals 15 residues. V lost 3 bases, J lost 7 bases, and 8 bases stayed unmatched. Per germline, CDR1 SQVTM and CDR2 ANQGSEA. CDR3 bases: TGCAGCGTTGAGACTAGCGGGGCCGCTAGGAATGAGCAGTTCTTC. Protein sequence: CSVETSGAARNEQFF.

V usage is TRBV9 and J usage is TRBJ2-7; 8 bases fit TRBD1. The V gene end was trimmed by 4 bases and the J gene end by 6 bases; junction bases not matched to a gene: 3. The CDR3 covers 12 residues. The germline V gene encodes CDR1 SGDLS and CDR2 YYNGEE. CDR3 region: CASSSGTGEQYF. CDR3 sequence (DNA): TGTGCCAGCAGCTCTGGGACAGGCGAGCAGTACTTC.

The chain has TRBV7-9 and TRBJ1-2, with 10 nucleotides matching TRBD1. V dropped 5 bases and J dropped 7; count of bases not matched to a gene: 13. Germline-derived CDR1 and CDR2 are SEHNR and FQNEAQ (reference sequence). The CDR3 is 16 residues long. CDR3 residues: CASSPAGGTGVGGYTF. The DNA of the CDR3 is TGTGCCAGCAGCCCCGCCGGCGGGACAGGGGTCGGTGGCTACACCTTC.

The genes are TRBV5-1 and TRBJ1-2; D call uncertain. The V and J ends lost 4 bases and 0 bases respectively, with 7 bases between them. The CDR3 spans 13 residues. Germline lookup yields CDR1 SGHRS and CDR2 YFSETQ. The CDR3 sequence: CASSPVPNYGYTF. The CDR3 DNA reads TGCGCCAGCAGCCCCGTTCCTAACTATGGCTACACCTTC. Using reference TRBV5-1 and TRBJ1-2 for the parts outside the CDR3, the full variable domain is KAGVTQTPRYLIKTRGQQVTLSCSPISGHRSVSWYQQTPGQGLQFLFEYFSETQRNKGNFPGRFSGRQFSNSRSEMNVSTLELGDSALYLCASSPVPNYGYTFGSGTRLTVV.

V usage is TRBV29-1 and J usage is TRBJ2-4; 7 bases match TRBD1. From germline, CDR1 is SQVTM and CDR2 ANQGSEA. V lost 4 bases, J lost 4 bases, and 1 base stayed unmatched. CDR3 size: 12 residues. The CDR3 protein is CSVAGGKNIQYF. For the CDR3, the DNA is TGCAGCGTTGCAGGGGGAAAAAACATTCAGTACTTC.

The V and J genes are TRBV18 and TRBJ1-5, with TRBD1 matching 8 bases. With V trimmed by 8 bases and J by 0 bases, 3 bases remained unmatched. CDR3 size: 14 residues. Germline CDR1 is KGHSH and CDR2 is LQKENI. CDR3 nucleotide sequence: TGTGCCAGCGGGGACAGGTTTAGCAATCAGCCCCAGCATTTT. This translates into CASGDRFSNQPQHF. The variable domain in full, with the rest retrieved from reference TRBV18 and TRBJ1-5, is NAGVMQNPRHLVRRRGQEARLRCSPMKGHSHVYWYRQLPEEGLKFMVYLQKENIIDESGMPKERFSAEFPKEGPSILRIQQVVRGDSAAYFCASGDRFSNQPQHFGDGTRLSIL.

This chain joins TRBV4-1 and TRBJ1-4; 9 nucleotides match TRBD1. This CDR3 has 15 residues. Trimming removed 6 bases from V and 7 bases from J; junction bases left unmatched: 9. Germline-derived CDR1 and CDR2 are MGHRA and YSYEKL. CDR3 in amino acids: CASRVGGQGGEKLFF. The CDR3 nucleotides read TGCGCCAGCAGAGTTGGGGGACAGGGTGGTGAAAAACTGTTTTTT.

The chain joins TRBV18 to TRBJ1-2; TRBD1 is a possible D gene (5 bases). Germline lookup yields CDR1 KGHSH and CDR2 LQKENI. The V end was cut by 0 bases, the J end by 0 bases, with 8 bases between. This CDR3 spans 15 amino acids. CDR3 sequence: CASSPPGRANYGYTF. DNA of the CDR3: TGTGCCAGCTCACCACCGGGCAGGGCTAACTATGGCTACACCTTC.

The sample holds one count of this clone. J is TRBJ2-7 and V is TRBV5-4, with 8 positions matching TRBD1. V lost 3 bases and J lost 3; bases outside the gene matches: 2. The germline V gene encodes CDR1 SGHNT and CDR2 YYREEE (reference sequence). This CDR3 is built from 13 residues. CDR3 region: CASSSTGVYEQYF. Here the CDR3 DNA reads TGTGCCAGCAGCTCGACAGGGGTCTACGAGCAGTACTTC. The entire variable domain, with the rest obtained from reference TRBV5-4 and TRBJ2-7, is as follows: ETGVTQSPTHLIKTRGQQVTLRCSSQSGHNTVSWYQQALGQGPQFIFQYYREEENGRGNFPPRFSGLQFPNYSSELNVNALELDDSALYLCASSSTGVYEQYFGPGTRLTVT.